Presented here are 8 T cell receptor beta chains from one specimen sequenced in a study of human thymus T cells. Resections from corrective heart surgery provided thymus tissue. Sequenced by immunoSEQ multiplex PCR; TCRdb stores in-frame clones only, minus some. The repertoire has 120,000 or so clones, 90% to 95% of them found once; the top ten carry 0.02% to 0.03%. The sequenced material came from thymus tissue. Receptor source: a boy in the first two years of life with a congenital heart defect but otherwise immunologically healthy.

V and J are TRBV27 and TRBJ1-1; no reliable D call. Germline V CDR1 and CDR2: MNHEY, SMNVEV (reference sequence). The V gene lost 6 bases and the J gene lost 0 bases, with 8 bases spanning the gap. The CDR3 covers 13 residues. The CDR3 loop is CASRDAMNTEAFF. For the CDR3, the DNA is TGTGCCAGCAGAGACGCAATGAACACTGAAGCTTTCTTT.

The rearrangement links TRBV5-1 to TRBJ1-1, with no clear D. The CDR3 is 17 residues long. CDR1 is SGHRS, CDR2 YFSETQ, per germline. The V end was cut by 0 bases, the J end by 3 bases, with 18 bases between. The CDR3 protein is CASSLAIGAGIDTEAFF. CDR3 nucleotides: TGCGCCAGCAGCTTGGCCATTGGCGCGGGGATCGACACTGAAGCTTTCTTT.

The chain employs TRBV1 and TRBJ2-4; the table's D call of TRBD2 was not tested on the DNA. TRBV1 is a documented pseudogene. This CDR3 has 14 amino acids. The CDR3 bases are TGCACCAGCAGCCTAGACGGCGGGGTCGGCATTCAGTACTTC. Its protein product is CTSSLDGGVGIQYF.

The rearrangement joins TRBV7-9 to TRBJ2-1, with 9 bases aligning to TRBD2. Germline values: CDR1 SEHNR, CDR2 FQNEAQ (reference sequence). This CDR3 is built from 19 residues. V lost 3 bases to trimming and J lost 8 bases; unmatched junction nucleotides: 20. The CDR3 DNA sequence: TGTGCCAGCAGCTTCCTCCTCCTTTTTCCGCGGGGGGGCAGAGATGAGCAGTTCTTC. This gives the protein CASSFLLLFPRGGRDEQFF.

The chain couples TRBV4-3 to TRBJ1-3; tentative D call: TRBD1 (5 bases). V gave up 0 bases and J gave up 1 base, with 13 bases separating them. This CDR3 region has 17 residues. CDR1 and CDR2 from the germline V gene are LGHNA and YSLEER. For the CDR3, the DNA is TGCGCCAGCAGCCAAGAGGTTATAAGGGGATCTGGAAACACCATATATTTT. Protein: CASSQEVIRGSGNTIYF.

This clone was detected only a few times. This rearrangement joins TRBV7-2 to TRBJ1-2; possible D gene TRBD1, 6 bases. Germline V CDR1 and CDR2: SGHTA, FQGNSA. The CDR3 loop spans 13 amino acids. The V end was cut by 5 bases, the J end by 7 bases, with 14 bases between. The DNA of the CDR3 is TGTGCCAGCAGCGGCAGGGGATCAGGTGGCTACACCTTC. Its translation: CASSGRGSGGYTF.

This clone was recorded only once. This chain connects TRBV4-3 to TRBJ2-4, with 16 bases aligning to TRBD2. The germline V gene encodes CDR1 LGHNA and CDR2 YSLEER. CDR3 size: 17 residues. V was clipped by 5 bases and J by 6 bases; unmatched bases: 7. CDR3 loop: CASSLGLAGGPGNIQYF. The DNA for the CDR3 is TGCGCCAGCAGCTTGGGACTAGCGGGGGGGCCGGGAAACATTCAGTACTTC.

As DNA, the CDR3 is TGTGCCAGCAGCCACAAGCGGGGGGATCACCAAGTAGAGACCCAGTACTTC. Encoded protein: CASSHKRGDHQVETQYF. The chain employs TRBV7-2 and TRBJ2-5, with 9 bases matching TRBD2. Germline V gene data show CDR1 as SGHTA and CDR2 as FQGNSA. V was pared by 5 bases and J by 4 bases, with 14 bases of the junction left unmatched. The CDR3 has 17 amino acids.